This T cell receptor (beta chain) was sequenced in a study of regulatory T cells in long-lasting Graves disease. Study-level findings and limits: Patients with persistent disease shared 2,741 public clonotypes, outpacing the 966 shared by new patients. Patients with persistent disease showed a bias toward TRBV28, TRBJ1-2 and TRBJ2-5. TCR diversity in persistent Graves' patients was below that of newly diagnosed ones.

With iRepertoire HTBI primers and Arm-PCR of CDR3 regions, TCR beta libraries were built. TCRdb called the multiplex PCR reads again in MiXCR, with one record for every CDR3 protein. The table lists 500,000 to 700,000 distinct CDR3 sequences, 25% to 35% of them singletons. Points on this clonotype: Its specificity is not known.

Time point noted: persistent/refractory GD, antithyroid drugs over 5 years with positive TRAb. PBMC RNA served as the TCR library source. It was by American Thyroid Association guidelines that Graves' disease was diagnosed. Germline CDR1 and CDR2: MDHEN and SYDVKM. The CDR3 is made up of 16 amino acids. V lost 5 bases to trimming and J lost 2 bases; unmatched junction nucleotides: 7. The sample in question was peripheral blood mononuclear cells (PBMCs), obtained when the disease was refractory, from a patient treated with antithyroid drugs. The V gene is TRBV28, the J gene TRBJ2-5; 11 bases are shared with TRBD1. This receptor was obtained from a female donor with Graves disease. CDR3 coding DNA: TGTGCCAGCAGTAACCTCGGGACAGGGGGTCAAGAGACCCAGTACTTC. The encoded protein is CASSNLGTGGQETQYF.